This TCR beta chain was profiled in a study of blood T cell repertoires in COVID-19. This CDR3 comprises 17 residues. Trimming removed 1 base from V and 0 bases from J; junction bases left unmatched: 3. In germline, CDR1 is LNHDA, CDR2 SQIVND (reference sequence). Clones were sequenced by immunoSEQ multiplex PCR, and TCRdb holds only the in-frame ones, with some missing. The table shows about 81,000 clones, with about 89% occurring only once. Adults between roughly 18 and 95 years of age took part from under 30 US areas. In assigning cohorts, the study relied on participant-reported clinical history. The sequence came from a woman between 45 and 65 years old with acute COVID-19. The chain carries TRBV19 and TRBJ2-2, with 9 bases lining up with TRBD2. Material for sequencing was PBMCs or T cells enriched from blood (not recorded which). The CDR3 sequence is CASSIGPSGANTGELFF. Written as DNA, the CDR3 is TGTGCCAGTAGTATAGGGCCTAGCGGGGCGAACACCGGGGAGCTGTTTTTT.